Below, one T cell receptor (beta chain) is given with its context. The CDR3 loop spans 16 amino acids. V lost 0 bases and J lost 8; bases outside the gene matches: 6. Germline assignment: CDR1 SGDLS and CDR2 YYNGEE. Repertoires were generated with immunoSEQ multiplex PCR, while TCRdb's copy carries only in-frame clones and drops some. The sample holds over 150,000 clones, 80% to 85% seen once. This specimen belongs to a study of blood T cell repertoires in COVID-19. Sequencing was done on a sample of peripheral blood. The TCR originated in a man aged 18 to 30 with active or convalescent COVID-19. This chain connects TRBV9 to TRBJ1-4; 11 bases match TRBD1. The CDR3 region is CASSVGPGQGGEKLFF. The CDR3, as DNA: TGTGCCAGCAGCGTAGGGCCGGGACAGGGGGGAGAAAAACTGTTTTTT.